This entry lists 26 T cell receptor beta chains sequenced from one sample in a study of shared clonotypes between healthy human individuals. TCRdb keeps only in-frame clones here, not all; method: immunoSEQ multiplex PCR. The data contain approximately 2.5 million clones, 80% to 95% of them singletons. The sample taken for sequencing was naive CD4+ T cells from PBMCs. Noted subset: CD45RA+ positively selected. The origin of the receptors is a young man in good health. Some clones in this sample may be carry-over from other donors' samples.

This clone is a singleton in its sample. This chain joins TRBV11-1 and TRBJ2-7; D gene unclear. The CDR3 loop spans 11 amino acids. Trimming removed 0 bases from V and 3 bases from J, with 0 bases in between. Germline loops: CDR1 SGHAT, CDR2 FQDESV (reference sequence). CDR3: CASSLAYEQYF. The CDR3, as DNA: TGTGCCAGCAGCTTAGCCTACGAGCAGTACTTC.

The rearrangement uses TRBV7-3 and TRBJ2-3; D is ambiguous. The CDR3 consists of 14 residues. Germline V gives CDR1 SGHTA, CDR2 FQGTGA. The ends were cut back, 2 bases at V and 2 bases at J, with 8 bases in the middle. The CDR3: CASSLGLNTDTQYF. Here the CDR3 DNA reads TGTGCCAGCAGCTTAGGGCTGAACACAGATACGCAGTATTTT.

This clone was recorded only once. The V call is TRBV7-3, the J call TRBJ2-2, with no clear D. V lost 6 bases, J lost 5 bases, and 7 bases lay in between. The CDR3 runs 12 residues. The V gene's germline CDR1 is SGHTA and CDR2 FQGTGA. As DNA, the CDR3 is TGTGCCAGCAGGGGTCGGACCGGGGAGCTGTTTTTT. It yields the protein CASRGRTGELFF.

A remark on this clone: Distinct nucleotide sequences in the sample also encode this CDR3. The chain uses TRBV9 and TRBJ2-3; 9 positions match TRBD2. The length of the CDR3 is 15 residues. V gave up 2 bases and J gave up 2 bases; unmatched junction bases: 3. The germline V gene encodes CDR1 SGDLS and CDR2 YYNGEE. The CDR3 reads CASSVLAGLTDTQYF. Here the CDR3 DNA reads TGTGCCAGCAGCGTTCTAGCGGGACTCACAGATACGCAGTATTTT.

About this clone itself: Additional DNA sequences in this sample encode the identical CDR3. The rearrangement links TRBV5-4 to TRBJ2-1; 8 bases match TRBD2. From germline, CDR1 is SGHNT and CDR2 YYREEE (reference sequence). The CDR3 covers 16 residues. J was trimmed by 2 bases and V by 2 bases; bases with no gene match: 6. CDR3 nucleotide sequence: TGTGCCAGCAGCTTTGGGTCGGGAGGGGCCTACAATGAGCAGTTCTTC. Translation gives CASSFGSGGAYNEQFF.

A single count supports this clone. This rearrangement joins TRBV7-7 to TRBJ2-7; D gene ambiguous. Trimming stripped 3 bases from V and 2 bases from J, with 2 bases between. Germline lookup yields CDR1 SSHAT and CDR2 FNYEAQ (reference sequence). The CDR3 is 11 amino acids. DNA for the CDR3: TGTGCCAGCAGCTTTACCTACGAGCAGTACTTC. The encoded protein is CASSFTYEQYF.

This clone was recorded a few times. Other DNA sequences in the sample encode the same CDR3. This chain connects TRBV5-1 to TRBJ1-1, with no clear D. The CDR3 has 14 residues. V was cut by 0 bases and J by 0 bases, with 6 bases left in between. Germline loops: CDR1 SGHRS, CDR2 YFSETQ. The CDR3 sequence: CASSLDRMNTEAFF. The CDR3 DNA follows: TGCGCCAGCAGCTTGGACCGAATGAACACTGAAGCTTTCTTT. Together with reference TRBV5-1 and TRBJ1-1, the CDR3 gives the full variable domain: KAGVTQTPRYLIKTRGQQVTLSCSPISGHRSVSWYQQTPGQGLQFLFEYFSETQRNKGNFPGRFSGRQFSNSRSEMNVSTLELGDSALYLCASSLDRMNTEAFFGQGTRLTVV.

The chain's CDR3 is CASSGDNNEQFF. CDR3 bases: TGTGCCAGCAGTGGGGACAACAATGAGCAGTTCTTC. The V gene is TRBV28, the J gene TRBJ2-1; D is possibly TRBD1 (6 bases). V was pared by 5 bases and J by 5 bases, with 7 bases between. The germline CDR1 and CDR2 sequences are MDHEN and SYDVKM. This CDR3 is built from 12 residues. Supplemented by reference TRBV28 and TRBJ2-1, the full variable domain reads DVKVTQSSRYLVKRTGEKVFLECVQDMDHENMFWYRQDPGLGLRLIYFSYDVKMKEKGDIPEGYSVSREKKERFSLILESASTNQTSMYLCASSGDNNEQFFGPGTRLTVL.

This clone was recorded once. The chain links TRBV5-1 to TRBJ2-5; 10 bases map to TRBD2. Germline values: CDR1 SGHRS, CDR2 YFSETQ. After removal of 3 bases from V and 7 bases from J, the junction contained 15 bases not matched to a gene. The CDR3 covers 17 residues. Here the CDR3 reads CASSWGEREGPFGTQYF. CDR3 nucleotides: TGCGCCAGCAGCTGGGGGGAGCGGGAGGGCCCATTCGGGACCCAGTACTTC. Using reference TRBV5-1 and TRBJ2-5 for the parts outside the CDR3, the full variable domain is KAGVTQTPRYLIKTRGQQVTLSCSPISGHRSVSWYQQTPGQGLQFLFEYFSETQRNKGNFPGRFSGRQFSNSRSEMNVSTLELGDSALYLCASSWGEREGPFGTQYFGPGTRLLVL.

The CDR3, as DNA: TGTGCCACCAGCAGAGAAGACGGCATCGGTCGAAGTGCCTACGAGCAGTACTTC. Translated: CATSREDGIGRSAYEQYF. This rearrangement joins TRBV15 to TRBJ2-7; D is ambiguous. The germline V gene has CDR1 LNHNV and CDR2 YYDKDF (reference sequence). Trimming stripped 0 bases from V and 2 bases from J, with 20 bases between. The CDR3 has 18 amino acids.

Concerning this clone itself: The identical CDR3 is also encoded by other nucleotide sequences in the sample. The rearrangement uses TRBV15 and TRBJ2-1; 15 bases map to TRBD2. There are 18 residues in the CDR3. Germline lookup yields CDR1 LNHNV and CDR2 YYDKDF (reference sequence). Trimming cost V 3 bases and J 0 bases; bases outside gene matches: 3. The CDR3 is CATSRGLAGGSSYNEQFF. The CDR3 nucleotides are TGTGCCACCAGCAGGGGACTAGCGGGAGGCAGCTCCTACAATGAGCAGTTCTTC.

This clone was observed a handful of times. The same CDR3 can be traced to other DNA sequences in this sample. The J gene is TRBJ1-1, the V gene TRBV5-1, with D possibly TRBD1 on 5 matching bases. CDR1 SGHRS and CDR2 YFSETQ come from the germline V gene. The CDR3 totals 14 residues. Trimming cost V 4 bases and J 0 bases, with 10 bases left between them. CDR3 DNA: TGCGCCAGCAGCCCCGGGACGGTGAACACTGAAGCTTTCTTT. Its translation: CASSPGTVNTEAFF.

This rearrangement joins TRBV6-5 to TRBJ1-1, with D hard to call. Germline loops: CDR1 MNHEY, CDR2 SVGAGI. This CDR3 spans 15 amino acids. The V end lost 2 bases, the J end lost 3 bases, and 13 bases lay between the germline ends. The chain's CDR3 is CASSYGVFGDTEAFF. DNA for the CDR3: TGTGCCAGCAGTTACGGTGTGTTTGGGGACACTGAAGCTTTCTTT.

The chain links TRBV6-1 to TRBJ1-2, with a weak D call TRBD1 (6 bases). The CDR3 extends over 14 amino acids. V shed 5 bases and J shed 10 bases, with 20 bases lying between them. The germline gives CDR1 MNHNS, CDR2 SASEGT. The CDR3 DNA follows: TGTGCCAGCAGTTCCGGACAGACCGGGCGATTCTACACCTTC. Translating it yields CASSSGQTGRFYTF.

V is TRBV14 and J is TRBJ2-3; maybe TRBD1 (6 bases). The CDR3 contains 15 residues. The germline V and J ends were trimmed by 7 bases and 0 bases, with 14 bases remaining between them. CDR1 SGHDN and CDR2 FVKESK come from the germline V gene. The CDR3 nucleotides read TGTGCCAGCACCTCCGGACAGTATAGCACAGATACGCAGTATTTT. This codes for CASTSGQYSTDTQYF.

Regarding this clone: Additional DNA sequences in this sample encode the identical CDR3. The J gene is TRBJ2-7, the V gene TRBV27; TRBD1 matches at 9 bases. This CDR3 has 14 amino acids. The V gene end was trimmed by 8 bases and the J gene end by 6 bases; junction bases not matched to a gene: 11. Per the germline V gene, CDR1 is MNHEY and CDR2 is SMNVEV (reference sequence). The CDR3 nucleotides are TGTGCCAGCGGTCTAGACAGGGGGACTCTCGAGCAGTACTTC. As protein: CASGLDRGTLEQYF.

The chain links TRBV5-8 to TRBJ1-4, with TRBD1 matching 9 bases. Germline-derived CDR1 and CDR2 are SGHTS and YDEGEE. V shed 1 base and J 3 bases; nucleotides not matched to a gene: 1. CDR3 length: 15 amino acids. The CDR3 protein is CASSLRDRANEKLFF. The CDR3 DNA reads as TGTGCCAGCAGCTTGAGGGACAGGGCTAATGAAAAACTGTTTTTT.

This clone was recorded only once. CDR3 protein: CASSPPGWGINNEQFF. The CDR3 DNA is TGTGCCAGCTCACCACCGGGTTGGGGGATCAACAATGAGCAGTTCTTC. The chain links TRBV18 to TRBJ2-1; D may correspond to TRBD1 or TRBD2 (5 bases each). The CDR3 runs to 16 residues. Germline loops: CDR1 KGHSH, CDR2 LQKENI. Trimming stripped 0 bases from V and 5 bases from J, with 14 bases between.

Of note for this clone: Other DNA sequences in this specimen translate into the identical CDR3. Here the CDR3 DNA reads TGTGCCAGCAGTTACTCCCTGCAGGGCAACTATGGCTACACCTTC. Amino acids: CASSYSLQGNYGYTF. The V call is TRBV6-5, the J call TRBJ1-2; a weak D match, TRBD1 (5 bases). The CDR3 runs to 15 residues. Trimming pared 0 bases from V and 2 bases from J, leaving 10 bases between. CDR1 is MNHEY and CDR2 is SVGAGI in the germline V gene.

V gene TRBV5-1 combines with J gene TRBJ2-2, with 10 bases matching TRBD2. Trimming cost V 2 bases and J 0 bases; bases outside gene matches: 7. Germline-derived CDR1 and CDR2 are SGHRS and YFSETQ. The CDR3 length is 18 residues. This CDR3 is CASSFASGRYANTGELFF. The CDR3 DNA reads as TGCGCCAGCAGCTTCGCTAGCGGGAGATACGCGAACACCGGGGAGCTGTTTTTT. Filled out from reference TRBV5-1 and TRBJ2-2, the complete variable domain reads KAGVTQTPRYLIKTRGQQVTLSCSPISGHRSVSWYQQTPGQGLQFLFEYFSETQRNKGNFPGRFSGRQFSNSRSEMNVSTLELGDSALYLCASSFASGRYANTGELFFGEGSRLTVL.

The chain is built from TRBV30 and TRBJ2-2; 9 nucleotides agree with TRBD2. V lost 5 bases to trimming and J lost 6 bases; unmatched junction nucleotides: 4. CDR1 is GTSNPN, CDR2 SVGIG, per germline (reference sequence). The CDR3 spans 13 residues. CDR3 in amino acids: CAWGGRAAGELFF. Here the CDR3 DNA reads TGTGCCTGGGGCGGGAGGGCCGCCGGGGAGCTGTTTTTT.

V is TRBV5-4 and J is TRBJ2-7; D may be TRBD2 (6 bases). CDR1 is SGHNT, CDR2 YYREEE, per germline (reference sequence). The CDR3 extends over 16 amino acids. V gave up 2 bases and J gave up 0 bases, with 15 bases separating them. The CDR3 here is CASSFSTGTGSYEQYF. Written as DNA, the CDR3 is TGTGCCAGCAGCTTCTCGACCGGGACTGGCTCCTACGAGCAGTACTTC.

This chain joins TRBV28 and TRBJ1-2; tentatively, D is TRBD1 (5 bases). Germline V gene sequence: CDR1 MDHEN, CDR2 SYDVKM. Deletions cut 6 bases from V and 4 bases from J, with 15 bases between. The CDR3 consists of 14 residues. The CDR3: CASRNTGTFYGYTF. DNA for the CDR3: TGTGCCAGCAGGAATACCGGGACTTTCTATGGCTACACCTTC.

The J gene is TRBJ1-2, the V gene TRBV2; 12 bases are a match to TRBD1. Trimming removed 10 bases from V and 8 bases from J; junction bases left unmatched: 17. Germline V CDR1 and CDR2: SNHLY, FYNNEI. This CDR3 has 16 amino acids. CDR3 region: CATEPGTGGPEGGYTF. In DNA, the CDR3 is TGTGCCACCGAACCAGGGACAGGGGGCCCCGAGGGCGGCTACACCTTC.

The genes are TRBV28 and TRBJ1-1, with unresolved D. Germline CDR1 and CDR2: MDHEN and SYDVKM. With 5 bases removed from V and 8 bases from J, the gap between germline ends came to 18 bases. The CDR3 has 14 amino acids. The CDR3 sequence: CASSLPLGPREAFF. As DNA, the CDR3 is TGTGCCAGCAGTCTACCTTTGGGCCCGCGGGAAGCTTTCTTT.

This clone was recorded a few times. The rearrangement joins TRBV19 to TRBJ2-5; perhaps TRBD2 as D (5 bases). CDR1 and CDR2 from the germline V gene are LNHDA and SQIVND (reference sequence). There are 14 residues in the CDR3. The V end lost 2 bases, the J end lost 1 base, and 8 bases lay between the germline ends. The DNA of the CDR3 is TGTGCCAGTAGTATACGGGGAACCCAAGAGACCCAGTACTTC. This encodes CASSIRGTQETQYF.